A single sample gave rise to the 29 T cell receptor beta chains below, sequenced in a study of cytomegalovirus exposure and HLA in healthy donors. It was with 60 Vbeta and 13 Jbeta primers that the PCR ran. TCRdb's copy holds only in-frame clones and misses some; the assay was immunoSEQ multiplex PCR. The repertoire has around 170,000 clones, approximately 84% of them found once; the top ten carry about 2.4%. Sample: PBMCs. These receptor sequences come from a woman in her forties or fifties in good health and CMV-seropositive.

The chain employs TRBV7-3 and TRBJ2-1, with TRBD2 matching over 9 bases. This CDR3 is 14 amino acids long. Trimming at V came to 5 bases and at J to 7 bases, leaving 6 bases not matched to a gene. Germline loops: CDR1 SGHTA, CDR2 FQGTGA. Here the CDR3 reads CASSPLAGGNEQFF. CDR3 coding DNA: TGTGCCAGCAGCCCTCTCGCGGGGGGGAATGAGCAGTTCTTC.

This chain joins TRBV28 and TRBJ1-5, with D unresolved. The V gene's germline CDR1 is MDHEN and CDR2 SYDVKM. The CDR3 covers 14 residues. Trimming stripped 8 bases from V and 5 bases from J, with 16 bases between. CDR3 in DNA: TGTGCCAGCCCGACCCCCTACAGTTATCAGCCCCAGCATTTT. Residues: CASPTPYSYQPQHF.

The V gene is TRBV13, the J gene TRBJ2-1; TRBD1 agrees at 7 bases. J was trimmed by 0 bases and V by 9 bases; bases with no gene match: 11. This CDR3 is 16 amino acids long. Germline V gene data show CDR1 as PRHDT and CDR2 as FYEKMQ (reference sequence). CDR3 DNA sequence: TGTGCCAGTACCCCGGGACAGAGAAGCTCCTACAATGAGCAGTTCTTC. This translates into CASTPGQRSSYNEQFF.

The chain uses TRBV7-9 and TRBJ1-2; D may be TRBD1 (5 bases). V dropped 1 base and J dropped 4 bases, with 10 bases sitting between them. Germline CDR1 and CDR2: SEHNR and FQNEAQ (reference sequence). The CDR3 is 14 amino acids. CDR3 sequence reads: CASSLVQGSYGYTF. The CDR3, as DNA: TGTGCCAGCAGCTTAGTTCAGGGTTCCTATGGCTACACCTTC.

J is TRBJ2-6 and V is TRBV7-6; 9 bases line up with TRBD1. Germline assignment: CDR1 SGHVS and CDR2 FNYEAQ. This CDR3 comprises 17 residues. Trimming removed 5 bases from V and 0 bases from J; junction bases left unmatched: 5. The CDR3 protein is CASSPPTGGSGANVLTF. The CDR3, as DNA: TGTGCCAGCAGCCCCCCGACAGGGGGCTCTGGGGCCAACGTCCTGACTTTC.

CDR3 residues: CASRVGITTPNEQFF. The CDR3 DNA sequence: TGCGCCAGCAGAGTTGGTATCACCACACCTAATGAGCAGTTCTTC. V usage is TRBV5-1 and J usage is TRBJ2-1; D ambiguous. V shed 5 bases and J shed 7 bases, with 19 bases lying between them. CDR3 length equals 15 residues. Germline V lookup: CDR1 SGHRS, CDR2 YFSETQ.

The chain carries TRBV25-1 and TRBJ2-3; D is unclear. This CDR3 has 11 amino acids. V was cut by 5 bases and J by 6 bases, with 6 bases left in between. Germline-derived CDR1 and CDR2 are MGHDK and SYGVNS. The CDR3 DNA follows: TGTGCCAGCAGTTTTATGGATACGCAGTATTTT. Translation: CASSFMDTQYF.

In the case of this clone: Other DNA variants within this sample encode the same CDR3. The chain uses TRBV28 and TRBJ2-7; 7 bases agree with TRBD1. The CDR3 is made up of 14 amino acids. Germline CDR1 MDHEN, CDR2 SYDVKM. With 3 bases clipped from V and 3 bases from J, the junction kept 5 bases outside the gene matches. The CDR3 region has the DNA TGTGCCAGCAGTTTGTGGGACAGAGGCTACGAGCAGTACTTC. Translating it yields CASSLWDRGYEQYF.

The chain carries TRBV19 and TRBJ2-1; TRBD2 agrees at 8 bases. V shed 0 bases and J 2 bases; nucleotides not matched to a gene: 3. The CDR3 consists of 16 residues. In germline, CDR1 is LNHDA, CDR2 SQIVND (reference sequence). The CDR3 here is CASSIDLGLAYNEQFF. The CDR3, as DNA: TGTGCCAGTAGTATAGATCTGGGACTAGCCTACAATGAGCAGTTCTTC.

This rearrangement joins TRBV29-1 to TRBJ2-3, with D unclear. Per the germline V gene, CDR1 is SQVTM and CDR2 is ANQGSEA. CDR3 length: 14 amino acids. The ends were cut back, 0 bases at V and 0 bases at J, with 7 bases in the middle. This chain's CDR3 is CSVEETSSTDTQYF. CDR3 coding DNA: TGCAGCGTTGAAGAAACATCTAGCACAGATACGCAGTATTTT.

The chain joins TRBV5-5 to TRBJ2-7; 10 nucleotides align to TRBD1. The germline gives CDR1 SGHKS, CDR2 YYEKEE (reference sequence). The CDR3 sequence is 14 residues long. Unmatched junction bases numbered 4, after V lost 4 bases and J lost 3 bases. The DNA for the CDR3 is TGTGCCAGCAGCCCAGGGACAGGGGTCTACGAGCAGTACTTC. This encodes CASSPGTGVYEQYF. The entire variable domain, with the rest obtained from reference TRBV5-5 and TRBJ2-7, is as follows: DAGVTQSPTHLIKTRGQQVTLRCSPISGHKSVSWYQQVLGQGPQFIFQYYEKEERGRGNFPDRFSARQFPNYSSELNVNALLLGDSALYLCASSPGTGVYEQYFGPGTRLTVT.

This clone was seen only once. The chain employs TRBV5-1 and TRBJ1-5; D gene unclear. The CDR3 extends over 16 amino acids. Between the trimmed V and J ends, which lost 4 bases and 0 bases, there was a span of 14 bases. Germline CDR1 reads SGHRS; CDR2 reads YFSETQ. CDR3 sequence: CASSVSPQDSNQPQHF. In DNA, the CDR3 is TGCGCCAGCAGCGTTTCTCCGCAGGATAGCAATCAGCCCCAGCATTTT.

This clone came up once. The CDR3 DNA follows: TGTGCCAGCAGCTCCCTAGCCGAGGGAAACCCGAGTTCTTATGGCTACACCTTC. Translation: CASSSLAEGNPSSYGYTF. The chain uses TRBV4-2 and TRBJ1-2; D gene uncertain. The CDR3 length is 18 residues. Germline V gives CDR1 LGHNA, CDR2 YNFKEQ. Trimming pared 5 bases from V and 5 bases from J, leaving 27 bases between.

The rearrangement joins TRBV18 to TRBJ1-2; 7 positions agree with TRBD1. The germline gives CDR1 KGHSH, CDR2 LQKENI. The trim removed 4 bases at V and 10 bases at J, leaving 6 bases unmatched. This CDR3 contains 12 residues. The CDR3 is CASSLKGQLYTF. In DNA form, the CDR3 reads TGTGCCAGCTCACTAAAGGGACAGCTCTACACCTTC.

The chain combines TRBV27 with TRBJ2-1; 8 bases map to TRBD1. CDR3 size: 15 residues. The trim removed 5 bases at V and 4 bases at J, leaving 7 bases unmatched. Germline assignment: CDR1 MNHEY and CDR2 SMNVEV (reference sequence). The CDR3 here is CASSLDRGYYNEQFF. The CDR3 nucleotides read TGTGCCAGCAGTCTAGACAGGGGCTATTACAATGAGCAGTTCTTC.

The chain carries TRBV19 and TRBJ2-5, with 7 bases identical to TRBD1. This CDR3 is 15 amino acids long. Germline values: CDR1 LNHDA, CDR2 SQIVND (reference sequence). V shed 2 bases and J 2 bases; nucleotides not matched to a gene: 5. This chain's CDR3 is CASSIIGTDQETQYF. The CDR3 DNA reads TGTGCCAGTAGTATAATCGGGACAGATCAAGAGACCCAGTACTTC.

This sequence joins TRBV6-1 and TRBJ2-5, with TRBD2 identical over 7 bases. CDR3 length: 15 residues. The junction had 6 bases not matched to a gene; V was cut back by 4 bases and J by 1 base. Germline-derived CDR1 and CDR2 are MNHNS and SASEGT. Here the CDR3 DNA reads TGTGCCAGCAGTGTGGGGGGGAGGGTCCAAGAGACCCAGTACTTC. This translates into CASSVGGRVQETQYF.

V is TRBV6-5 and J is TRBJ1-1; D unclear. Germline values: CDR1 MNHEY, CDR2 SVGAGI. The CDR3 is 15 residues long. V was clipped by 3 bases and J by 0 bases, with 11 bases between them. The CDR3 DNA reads TGTGCCAGCAGTTATTTGAGGGTATTGAACACTGAAGCTTTCTTT. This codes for CASSYLRVLNTEAFF.

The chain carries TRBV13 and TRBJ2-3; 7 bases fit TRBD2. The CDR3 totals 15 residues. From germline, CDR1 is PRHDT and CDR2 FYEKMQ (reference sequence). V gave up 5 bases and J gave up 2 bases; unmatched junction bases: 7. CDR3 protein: CASSPGRGTTDTQYF. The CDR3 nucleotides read TGTGCCAGCAGCCCGGGGCGGGGGACCACAGATACGCAGTATTTT.

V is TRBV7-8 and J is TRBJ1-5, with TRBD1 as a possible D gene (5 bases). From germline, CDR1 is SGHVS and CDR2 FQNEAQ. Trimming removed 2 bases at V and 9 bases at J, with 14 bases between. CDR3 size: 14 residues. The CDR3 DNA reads TGTGCCAGCAGCTTAACTCCAGGGCATCGGCCCCAGCATTTT. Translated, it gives CASSLTPGHRPQHF.

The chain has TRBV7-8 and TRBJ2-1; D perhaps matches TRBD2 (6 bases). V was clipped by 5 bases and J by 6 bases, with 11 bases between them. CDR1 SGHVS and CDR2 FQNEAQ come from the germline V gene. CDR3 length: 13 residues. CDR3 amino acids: CASSPRLVNEQFF. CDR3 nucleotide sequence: TGTGCCAGCAGCCCCCGACTAGTCAATGAGCAGTTCTTC.

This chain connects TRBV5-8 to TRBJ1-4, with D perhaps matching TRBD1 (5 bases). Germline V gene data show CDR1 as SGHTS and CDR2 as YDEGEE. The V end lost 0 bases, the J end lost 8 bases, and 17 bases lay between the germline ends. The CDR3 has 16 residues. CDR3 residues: CASSLELSGGGEKLFF. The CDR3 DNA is TGTGCCAGCAGCTTGGAGTTATCGGGGGGTGGAGAAAAACTGTTTTTT. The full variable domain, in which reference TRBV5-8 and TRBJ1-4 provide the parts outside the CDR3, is EAGVTQSPTHLIKTRGQQATLRCSPISGHTSVYWYQQALGLGLQFLLWYDEGEERNRGNFPPRFSGRQFPNYSSELNVNALELEDSALYLCASSLELSGGGEKLFFGSGTQLSVL.

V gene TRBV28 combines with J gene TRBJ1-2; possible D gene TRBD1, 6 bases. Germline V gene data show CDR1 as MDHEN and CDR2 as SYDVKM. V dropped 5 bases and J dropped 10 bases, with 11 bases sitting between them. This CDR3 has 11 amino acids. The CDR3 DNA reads TGTGCCAGCAGTCTCAGGGGAGACTACACCTTC. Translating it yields CASSLRGDYTF.

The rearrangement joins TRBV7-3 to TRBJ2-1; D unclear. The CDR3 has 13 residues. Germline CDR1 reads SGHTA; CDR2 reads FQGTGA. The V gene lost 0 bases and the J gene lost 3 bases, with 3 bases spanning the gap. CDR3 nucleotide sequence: TGTGCCAGCAGCTTAACTCTCTACAATGAGCAGTTCTTC. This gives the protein CASSLTLYNEQFF.

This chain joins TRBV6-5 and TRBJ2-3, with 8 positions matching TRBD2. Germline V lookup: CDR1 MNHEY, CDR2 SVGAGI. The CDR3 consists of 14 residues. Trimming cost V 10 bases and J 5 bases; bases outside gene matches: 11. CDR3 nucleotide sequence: TGTGCCACCGTTACAGCGGGGGCAGGAGATACGCAGTATTTT. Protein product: CATVTAGAGDTQYF.

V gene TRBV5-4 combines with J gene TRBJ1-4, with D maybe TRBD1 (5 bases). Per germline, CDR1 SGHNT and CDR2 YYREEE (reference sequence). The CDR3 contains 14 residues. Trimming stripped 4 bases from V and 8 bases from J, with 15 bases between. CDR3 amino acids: CASSQDRAGEKLFF. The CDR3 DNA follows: TGTGCCAGCAGCCAAGATAGGGCAGGGGAAAAACTGTTTTTT. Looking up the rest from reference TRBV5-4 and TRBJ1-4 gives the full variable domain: ETGVTQSPTHLIKTRGQQVTLRCSSQSGHNTVSWYQQALGQGPQFIFQYYREEENGRGNFPPRFSGLQFPNYSSELNVNALELDDSALYLCASSQDRAGEKLFFGSGTQLSVL.

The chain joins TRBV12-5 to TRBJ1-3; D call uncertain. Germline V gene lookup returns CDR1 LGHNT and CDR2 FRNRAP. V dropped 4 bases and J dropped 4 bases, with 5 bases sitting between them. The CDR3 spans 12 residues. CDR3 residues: CASGWRGNTIYF. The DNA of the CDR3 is TGTGCTAGTGGTTGGAGGGGAAACACCATATATTTT.

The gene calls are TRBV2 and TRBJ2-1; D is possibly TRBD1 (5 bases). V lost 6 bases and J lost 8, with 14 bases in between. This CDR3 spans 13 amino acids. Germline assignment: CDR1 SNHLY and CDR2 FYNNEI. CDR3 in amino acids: CASSRRKGDEQFF. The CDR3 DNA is TGTGCCAGCAGCCGCCGCAAAGGGGATGAGCAGTTCTTC.

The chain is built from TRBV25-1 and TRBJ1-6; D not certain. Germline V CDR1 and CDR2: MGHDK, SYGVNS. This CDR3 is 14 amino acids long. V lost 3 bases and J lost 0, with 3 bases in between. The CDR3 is CASSDSSYNSPLHF. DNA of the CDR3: TGTGCCAGCAGTGACAGCTCCTATAATTCACCCCTCCACTTT.